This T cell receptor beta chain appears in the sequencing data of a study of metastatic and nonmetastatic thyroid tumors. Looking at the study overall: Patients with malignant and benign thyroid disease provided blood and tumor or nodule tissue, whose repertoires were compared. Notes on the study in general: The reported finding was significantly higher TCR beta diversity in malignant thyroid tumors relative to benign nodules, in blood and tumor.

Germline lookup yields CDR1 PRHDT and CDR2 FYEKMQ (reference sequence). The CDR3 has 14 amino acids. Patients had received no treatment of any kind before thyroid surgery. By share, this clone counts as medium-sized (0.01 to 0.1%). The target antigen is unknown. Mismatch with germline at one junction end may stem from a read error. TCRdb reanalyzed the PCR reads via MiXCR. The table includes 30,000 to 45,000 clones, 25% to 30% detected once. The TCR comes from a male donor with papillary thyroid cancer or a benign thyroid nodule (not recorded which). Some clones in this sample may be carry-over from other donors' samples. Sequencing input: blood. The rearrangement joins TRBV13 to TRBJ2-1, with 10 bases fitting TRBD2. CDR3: CASSLGPPSGSTVF. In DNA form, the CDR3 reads TGTGCCAGCAGCTTAGGCCCCCCTAGCGGGAGTACGGTCTTC. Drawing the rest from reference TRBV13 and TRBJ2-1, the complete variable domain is AAGVIQSPRHLIKEKRETATLKCYPIPRHDTVYWYQQGPGQDPQFLISFYEKMQSDKGSIPDRFSAQQFSDYHSELNMSSLELGDSALYFCASSLGPPSGSTVFGPGTRLTVL.